Listed below are T cell receptor beta chains from one sample, sequenced in a study of shared clonotypes between healthy human individuals. Assay used: immunoSEQ multiplex PCR; TCRdb lists only in-frame clones, some missing. The data contain 500,000 to 700,000 clones, around 96% of them singletons. Sequencing was carried out using naive CD8+ T cells sorted from blood. The receptors here all came from a woman aged 25 to 45 in good health. Both conserved end residues are part of each CDR3. A D gene is named only where the DNA matches it firmly. The size field is filled for only some rows; it gives once, few, many or a size class.

DNA: TGTGCCAGCAGTGAACGGGGCATACACCTAATCAGCTCTGGAAACACCATATATTTT; CDR3: CASSERGIHLISSGNTIYF; J: TRBJ1-3; D: .; V: TRBV2; size: .
DNA: TGTGCCAGTAGTCCCCCCGAGTACAATGAGCAGTTCTTC; CDR3: CASSPPEYNEQFF; J: TRBJ2-1; D: .; V: TRBV19; size: few
DNA: TGTGCCAGCAGCGTAGTGAGCGGGGGCTTTGCTGAGCAGTTCTTC; CDR3: CASSVVSGGFAEQFF; J: TRBJ2-1; D: TRBD2; V: TRBV9; size: .
DNA: TGTGCCAGCAGTTCCAAGACAGTGCAATATGGCTACACCTTC; CDR3: CASSSKTVQYGYTF; J: TRBJ1-2; D: .; V: TRBV27; size: once
DNA: TGTGCCAGCAGCGGGACTAGCGGGGGCACCGGGGAGCTGTTTTTT; CDR3: CASSGTSGGTGELFF; J: TRBJ2-2; D: TRBD2; V: TRBV9; size: .
DNA: TGTGCCAGCAGCTTACGAGAGACCCAGTACTTC; CDR3: CASSLRETQYF; J: TRBJ2-5; D: .; V: TRBV11-2; size: .
DNA: TGTGCCAGCAGTGTCGGTAGTGAAGCTTTCTTT; CDR3: CASSVGSEAFF; J: TRBJ1-1; D: .; V: TRBV2; size: .
DNA: TGTGCCGGGGGGACAGTCCCCTACGAGCAGTACTTC; CDR3: CAGGTVPYEQYF; J: TRBJ2-7; D: .; V: TRBV7-9; size: few
DNA: TGTGCCAGCAGTTCAGGACAGGGCATCCACGAGCAGTACTTC; CDR3: CASSSGQGIHEQYF; J: TRBJ2-7; D: TRBD1; V: TRBV28; size: .
DNA: TGCGCCAGCAGCCAAACAACCGGGACAGGGGATGAAAAACTGTTTTTT; CDR3: CASSQTTGTGDEKLFF; J: TRBJ1-4; D: TRBD1; V: TRBV4-1; size: .
DNA: TGCACCAGTGATAGCGGGAGACCAGCCAAAAACATTCAGTACTTC; CDR3: CTSDSGRPAKNIQYF; J: TRBJ2-4; D: .; V: TRBV1; size: .
DNA: TGTGCCACCAGCAGAGGAGGAAGGGGGGCCCCCACCTCTGGGGCCAACGTCCTGACTTTC; CDR3: CATSRGGRGAPTSGANVLTF; J: TRBJ2-6; D: .; V: TRBV15; size: .
DNA: TGCGCCAGCAGCCAAGATGGCAGGGCCAATCAGCCCCAGCATTTT; CDR3: CASSQDGRANQPQHF; J: TRBJ1-5; D: .; V: TRBV4-1; size: .
DNA: TGTGCCAGCAGTGAGCTGAGGGATAGCAATCAGCCCCAGCATTTT; CDR3: CASSELRDSNQPQHF; J: TRBJ1-5; D: .; V: TRBV2; size: .
DNA: TGTGCCAGCAGTGGACGAAAATACAGCGGGAGGATCACAGATACGCAGTATTTT; CDR3: CASSGRKYSGRITDTQYF; J: TRBJ2-3; D: TRBD2; V: TRBV6-1; size: .
DNA: TGCGCCAGCAGGGGGGCCGTGGGCGGGACCCGACCCTACGAGCAGTACTTC; CDR3: CASRGAVGGTRPYEQYF; J: TRBJ2-7; D: .; V: TRBV4-1; size: .
DNA: TGTGCCAGCAGCCCAGAGGGGCCTAGCGGGATTCATGGAGAGACCCAGTACTTC; CDR3: CASSPEGPSGIHGETQYF; J: TRBJ2-5; D: TRBD2; V: TRBV7-9; size: .
DNA: TGCGCCAGCAGCCAAGGATCCGACAGGGTCACCTACGAGCAGTACTTC; CDR3: CASSQGSDRVTYEQYF; J: TRBJ2-7; D: TRBD1; V: TRBV4-1; size: .
DNA: TGTGCCAGCAGTGACTCGCTCAGCGGGGGATACAATGAGCAGTTCTTC; CDR3: CASSDSLSGGYNEQFF; J: TRBJ2-1; D: TRBD2; V: TRBV6-4; size: .
DNA: TGTGCCAGTTGGACGGACCAAGAGACCCAGTACTTC; CDR3: CASWTDQETQYF; J: TRBJ2-5; D: .; V: TRBV7-8; size: .
DNA: TGCGCCAGCAGCCTACAGGACAGCCAAAACACTGAAGCTTTCTTT; CDR3: CASSLQDSQNTEAFF; J: TRBJ1-1; D: .; V: TRBV4-1; size: .
DNA: TGCACCAGCAGCCAACAGGACAGGGGCTACGAGCAGTACTTC; CDR3: CTSSQQDRGYEQYF; J: TRBJ2-7; D: .; V: TRBV1; size: .
DNA: TGTGCCAGCGGCCCGACAGGGAACGGCTACACCTTC; CDR3: CASGPTGNGYTF; J: TRBJ1-2; D: TRBD1; V: TRBV11-2; size: .
DNA: TGTGCCATCAGTGAGACAGGCACCGGGTACGGGGAGCTGTTTTTT; CDR3: CAISETGTGYGELFF; J: TRBJ2-2; D: .; V: TRBV10-3; size: once
DNA: TGTGCCAGCAGTTTGGGACAGGGTGTTGACATTCAGTACTTC; CDR3: CASSLGQGVDIQYF; J: TRBJ2-4; D: TRBD1; V: TRBV5-6; size: .
DNA: TGCAGCGTTGAAGATTGGGGCGGGCAGGCCCAGGAGACCCAGTACTTC; CDR3: CSVEDWGGQAQETQYF; J: TRBJ2-5; D: .; V: TRBV29-1; size: .
DNA: TGCGCCAGCAGCTGGACAGGGGGCTCCTACGAGCAGTACTTC; CDR3: CASSWTGGSYEQYF; J: TRBJ2-7; D: TRBD1; V: TRBV5-1; size: .
DNA: TGTGCCAGCAGTTTCGGGAGTCTCAATGAGCAGTTCTTC; CDR3: CASSFGSLNEQFF; J: TRBJ2-1; D: .; V: TRBV27; size: .
DNA: TGTGCCAGCAGGATCTGGGGGCAGGGCCGAGCCTACGAGCAGTACTTC; CDR3: CASRIWGQGRAYEQYF; J: TRBJ2-7; D: .; V: TRBV5-6; size: .
DNA: TGTGCCAGCAGCTTATACGGGAGCTCCTACGAGCAGTACTTC; CDR3: CASSLYGSSYEQYF; J: TRBJ2-7; D: .; V: TRBV7-8; size: .
DNA: TGTGCCAGCAGCTTGGGACTTTCCTCGGGCGAGCAGTACTTC; CDR3: CASSLGLSSGEQYF; J: TRBJ2-7; D: .; V: TRBV13; size: .
DNA: TGTGCCAGCAGCGTAGGGTCGGAGCCGGAGCAGTTCTTC; CDR3: CASSVGSEPEQFF; J: TRBJ2-1; D: .; V: TRBV9; size: .
DNA: TGTGCCAGCAGCTTATGGGGCGGGAAGAGCTCCTACGAGCAGTACTTC; CDR3: CASSLWGGKSSYEQYF; J: TRBJ2-7; D: .; V: TRBV7-9; size: .
DNA: TGCAGCGTTAGCGCGGGGAGCTACGAGCAGTACTTC; CDR3: CSVSAGSYEQYF; J: TRBJ2-7; D: .; V: TRBV29-1; size: .
DNA: TGTGCCAGCAGGGGGGGGACGAGTTACGAGCAGTACTTC; CDR3: CASRGGTSYEQYF; J: TRBJ2-7; D: TRBD2; V: TRBV25-1; size: .
DNA: TGTGCCAGCAGCGGGACAAGTGCTACCTACGAGCAGTACTTC; CDR3: CASSGTSATYEQYF; J: TRBJ2-7; D: .; V: TRBV7-8; size: .
DNA: TGTGCCACCCTTTCCCCTCGGGCCAGCGCCAACTACGAGCAGTACTTC; CDR3: CATLSPRASANYEQYF; J: TRBJ2-7; D: .; V: TRBV28; size: .
DNA: TGTGCCAGCAGCCAAGTCCCTAGCGGGGCTTCCTACGAGCAGTACTTC; CDR3: CASSQVPSGASYEQYF; J: TRBJ2-7; D: TRBD2; V: TRBV4-2; size: once
DNA: TGTGCCAGCAGCGGGGGATTTAGCGGGCGTGACTACGAGCAGTACTTC; CDR3: CASSGGFSGRDYEQYF; J: TRBJ2-7; D: TRBD2; V: TRBV5-6; size: .
DNA: TGTGCCAGCAGCCCTGCGTGGTCCTACGAGCAGTACTTC; CDR3: CASSPAWSYEQYF; J: TRBJ2-7; D: .; V: TRBV13; size: .
DNA: TGCGCCAGCAGCGCGGGACAGGGGGCGCGTGGCTACACCTTC; CDR3: CASSAGQGARGYTF; J: TRBJ1-2; D: TRBD1; V: TRBV5-1; size: .
DNA: TGCGCCAGCAGCTACCCGGGACAGGGGTACGAGCAGTACTTC; CDR3: CASSYPGQGYEQYF; J: TRBJ2-7; D: TRBD1; V: TRBV5-1; size: .
DNA: TGTGCCAGCAGCCGGACAGGGCCATTATACGAGCAGTACTTC; CDR3: CASSRTGPLYEQYF; J: TRBJ2-7; D: TRBD1; V: TRBV7-9; size: .
DNA: TGTGCCAGCAGCTACGGGGGAACCACTGAAGCTTTCTTT; CDR3: CASSYGGTTEAFF; J: TRBJ1-1; D: .; V: TRBV5-4; size: .
DNA: TGCGCCAGCAGTAGTAGCGGGAGTAAAGCCTACGAGCAGTACTTC; CDR3: CASSSSGSKAYEQYF; J: TRBJ2-7; D: TRBD2; V: TRBV10-1; size: .
DNA: TGTGCCAACCTCGCAGGGGCCAACGTCCTGACTTTC; CDR3: CANLAGANVLTF; J: TRBJ2-6; D: .; V: TRBV27; size: .
DNA: TGTGCCAGCAGCTTTTTTGGGGGTGGTGGGGAGACCCAGTACTTC; CDR3: CASSFFGGGGETQYF; J: TRBJ2-5; D: .; V: TRBV5-4; size: .
DNA: TGTGCCAGCAGTTTTTTAGGGGATTCGACCTACGAGCAGTACTTC; CDR3: CASSFLGDSTYEQYF; J: TRBJ2-7; D: .; V: TRBV28; size: .
DNA: TGTGCCAGCAGCTTAGGGGGGGACAGTAACAATGAGCAGTTCTTC; CDR3: CASSLGGDSNNEQFF; J: TRBJ2-1; D: .; V: TRBV7-8; size: once
DNA: TGTGCCAGCAGTCCCAGGGGCAGCGAGGACACTGAAGCTTTCTTT; CDR3: CASSPRGSEDTEAFF; J: TRBJ1-1; D: .; V: TRBV27; size: .